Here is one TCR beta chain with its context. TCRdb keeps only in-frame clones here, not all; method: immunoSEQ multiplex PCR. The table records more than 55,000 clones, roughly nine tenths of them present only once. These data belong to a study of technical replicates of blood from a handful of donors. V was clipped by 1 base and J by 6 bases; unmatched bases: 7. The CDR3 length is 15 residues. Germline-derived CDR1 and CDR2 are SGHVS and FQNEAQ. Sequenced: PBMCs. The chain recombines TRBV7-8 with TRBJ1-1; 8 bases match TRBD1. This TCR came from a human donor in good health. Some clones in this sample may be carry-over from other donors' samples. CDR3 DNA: TGTGCCAGCAGCTTAGTATACAGGGGGGCTTCTGAAGCTTTCTTT. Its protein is CASSLVYRGASEAFF.